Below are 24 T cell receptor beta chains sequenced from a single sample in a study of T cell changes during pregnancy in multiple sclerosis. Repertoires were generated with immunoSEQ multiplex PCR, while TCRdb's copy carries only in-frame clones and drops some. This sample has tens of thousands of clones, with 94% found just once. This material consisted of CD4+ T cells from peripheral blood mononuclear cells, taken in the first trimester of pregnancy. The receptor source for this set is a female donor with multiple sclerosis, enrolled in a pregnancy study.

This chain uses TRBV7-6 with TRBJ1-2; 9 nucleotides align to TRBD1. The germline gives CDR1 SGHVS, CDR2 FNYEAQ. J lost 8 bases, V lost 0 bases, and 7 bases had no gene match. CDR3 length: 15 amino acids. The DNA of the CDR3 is TGTGCCAGCAGCTTAGCCGGGACAGGGCTGGAAGGCTACACCTTC. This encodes CASSLAGTGLEGYTF.

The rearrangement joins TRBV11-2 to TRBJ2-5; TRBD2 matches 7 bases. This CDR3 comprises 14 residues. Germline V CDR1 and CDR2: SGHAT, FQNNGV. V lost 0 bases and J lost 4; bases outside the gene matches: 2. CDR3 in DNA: TGTGCCAGCAGCTTAGAGGGGAGGGGAGAGACCCAGTACTTC. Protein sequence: CASSLEGRGETQYF. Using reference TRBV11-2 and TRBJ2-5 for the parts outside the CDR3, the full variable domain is EAGVAQSPRYKIIEKRQSVAFWCNPISGHATLYWYQQILGQGPKLLIQFQNNGVVDDSQLPKDRFSAERLKGVDSTLKIQPAKLEDSAVYLCASSLEGRGETQYFGPGTRLLVL.

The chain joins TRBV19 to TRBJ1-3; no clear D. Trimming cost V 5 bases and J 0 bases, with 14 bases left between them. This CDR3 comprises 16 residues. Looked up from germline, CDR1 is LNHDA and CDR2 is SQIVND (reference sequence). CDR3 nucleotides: TGTGCCAGTAGTCCTTCGCGGAACTCCTCTGGAAACACCATATATTTT. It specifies CASSPSRNSSGNTIYF. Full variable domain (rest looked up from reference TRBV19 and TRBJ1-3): DGGITQSPKYLFRKEGQNVTLSCEQNLNHDAMYWYRQDPGQGLRLIYYSQIVNDFQKGDIAEGYSVSREKKESFPLTVTSAQKNPTAFYLCASSPSRNSSGNTIYFGEGSWLTVV.

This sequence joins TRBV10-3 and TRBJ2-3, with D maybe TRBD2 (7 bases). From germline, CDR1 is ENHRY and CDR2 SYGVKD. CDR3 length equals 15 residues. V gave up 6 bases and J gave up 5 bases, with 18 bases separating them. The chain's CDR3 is CAISDWGGRVDTQYF. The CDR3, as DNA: TGTGCCATCAGCGATTGGGGGGGCCGGGTAGATACGCAGTATTTT.

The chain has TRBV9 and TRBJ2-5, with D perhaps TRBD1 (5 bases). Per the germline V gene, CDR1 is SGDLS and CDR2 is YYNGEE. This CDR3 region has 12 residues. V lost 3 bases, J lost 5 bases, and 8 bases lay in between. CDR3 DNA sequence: TGTGCCAGCAGCGCAGGGTATGAGACCCAGTACTTC. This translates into CASSAGYETQYF.

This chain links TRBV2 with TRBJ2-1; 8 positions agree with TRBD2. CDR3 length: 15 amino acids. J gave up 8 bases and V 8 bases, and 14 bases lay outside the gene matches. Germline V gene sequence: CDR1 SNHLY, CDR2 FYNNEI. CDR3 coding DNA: TGTGCCAGCGGGGGAGGAAGCGGGGGAGTGGATGAGCAGTTCTTC. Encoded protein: CASGGGSGGVDEQFF.

CDR3 sequence (DNA): TGTGCCAGTAGTCCGGACCCCTCAGGGGCGAGAAACACCATATATTTT. Protein product: CASSPDPSGARNTIYF. V gene TRBV19 combines with J gene TRBJ1-3, with D perhaps matching TRBD1 (6 bases). CDR1 is LNHDA and CDR2 is SQIVND in the germline V gene (reference sequence). V was shortened by 5 bases and J by 5 bases, with 19 bases between the two germline ends. The CDR3 has 16 amino acids.

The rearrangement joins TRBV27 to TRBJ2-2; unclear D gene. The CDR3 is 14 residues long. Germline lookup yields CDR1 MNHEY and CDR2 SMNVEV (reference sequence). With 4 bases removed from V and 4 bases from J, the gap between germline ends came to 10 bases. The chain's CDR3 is CASSWAEITGELFF. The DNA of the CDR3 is TGTGCCAGCAGTTGGGCAGAGATCACCGGGGAGCTGTTTTTT.

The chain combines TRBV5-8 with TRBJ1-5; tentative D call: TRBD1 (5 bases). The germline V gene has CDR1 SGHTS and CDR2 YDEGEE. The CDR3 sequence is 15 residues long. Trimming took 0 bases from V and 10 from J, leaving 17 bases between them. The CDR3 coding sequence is TGTGCCAGCAGCTTGGATTCGGTTGGGGCACGTCCCCAGCATTTT. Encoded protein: CASSLDSVGARPQHF.

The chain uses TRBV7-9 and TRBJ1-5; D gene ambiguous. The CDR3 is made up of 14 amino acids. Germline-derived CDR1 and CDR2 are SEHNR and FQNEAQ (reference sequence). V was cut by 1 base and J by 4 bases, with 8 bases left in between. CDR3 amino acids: CASSLETGNQPQHF. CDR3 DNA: TGTGCCAGCAGCTTAGAGACGGGTAATCAGCCCCAGCATTTT.

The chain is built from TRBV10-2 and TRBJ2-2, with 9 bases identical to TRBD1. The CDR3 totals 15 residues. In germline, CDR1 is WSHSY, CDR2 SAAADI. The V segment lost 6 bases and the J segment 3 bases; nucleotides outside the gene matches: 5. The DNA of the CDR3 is TGCGCCAGCAGACCCGGGACAGGGTACACCGGGGAGCTGTTTTTT. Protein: CASRPGTGYTGELFF.

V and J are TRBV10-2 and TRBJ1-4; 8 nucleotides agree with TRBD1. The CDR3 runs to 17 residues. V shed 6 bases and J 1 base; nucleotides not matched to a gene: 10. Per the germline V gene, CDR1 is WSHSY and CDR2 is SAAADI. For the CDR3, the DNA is TGCGCCAGCAGGATAGCAGGGGGCGCAGGAACTAATGAAAAACTGTTTTTT. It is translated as CASRIAGGAGTNEKLFF.

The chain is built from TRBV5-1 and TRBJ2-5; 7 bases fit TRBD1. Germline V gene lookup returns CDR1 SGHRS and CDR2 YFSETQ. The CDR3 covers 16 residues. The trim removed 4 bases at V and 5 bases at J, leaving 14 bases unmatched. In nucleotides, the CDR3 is TGCGCCAGCAGCCCGGGACAGTTTATCGTCAGTGAGACCCAGTACTTC. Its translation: CASSPGQFIVSETQYF.

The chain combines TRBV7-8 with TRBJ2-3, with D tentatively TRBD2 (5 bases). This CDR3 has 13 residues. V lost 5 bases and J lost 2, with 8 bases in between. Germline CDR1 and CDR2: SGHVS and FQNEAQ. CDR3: CASSREITDTQYF. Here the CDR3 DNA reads TGTGCCAGCAGCAGGGAGATCACAGATACGCAGTATTTT.

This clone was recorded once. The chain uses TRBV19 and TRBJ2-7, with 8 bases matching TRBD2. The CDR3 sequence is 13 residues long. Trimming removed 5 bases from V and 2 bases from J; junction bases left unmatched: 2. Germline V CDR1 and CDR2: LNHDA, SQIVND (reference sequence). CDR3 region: CASSAGGPYEQYF. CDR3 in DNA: TGTGCCAGTAGTGCGGGGGGCCCCTACGAGCAGTACTTC. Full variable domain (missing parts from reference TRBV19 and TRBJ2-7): DGGITQSPKYLFRKEGQNVTLSCEQNLNHDAMYWYRQDPGQGLRLIYYSQIVNDFQKGDIAEGYSVSREKKESFPLTVTSAQKNPTAFYLCASSAGGPYEQYFGPGTRLTVT.

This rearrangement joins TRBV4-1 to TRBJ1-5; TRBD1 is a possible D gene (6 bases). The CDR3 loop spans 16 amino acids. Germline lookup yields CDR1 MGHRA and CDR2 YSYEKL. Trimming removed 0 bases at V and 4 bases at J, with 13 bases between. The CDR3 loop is CASSQDGGGQNQPQHF. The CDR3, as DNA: TGCGCCAGCAGCCAAGATGGCGGGGGCCAGAATCAGCCCCAGCATTTT.

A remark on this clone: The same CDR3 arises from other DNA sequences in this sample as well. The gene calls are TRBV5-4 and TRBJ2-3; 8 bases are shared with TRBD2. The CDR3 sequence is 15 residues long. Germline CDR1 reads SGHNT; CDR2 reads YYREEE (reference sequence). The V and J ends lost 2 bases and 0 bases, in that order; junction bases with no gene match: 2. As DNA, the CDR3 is TGTGCCAGCAGCTTCGGGGGGGCAAGCACAGATACGCAGTATTTT. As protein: CASSFGGASTDTQYF.

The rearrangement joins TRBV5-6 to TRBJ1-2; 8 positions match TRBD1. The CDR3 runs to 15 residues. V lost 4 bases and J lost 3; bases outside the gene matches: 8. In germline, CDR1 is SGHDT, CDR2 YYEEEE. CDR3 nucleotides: TGTGCCAGCAGCCAAGGACAGGGCAGGTACTATGGCTACACCTTC. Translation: CASSQGQGRYYGYTF.

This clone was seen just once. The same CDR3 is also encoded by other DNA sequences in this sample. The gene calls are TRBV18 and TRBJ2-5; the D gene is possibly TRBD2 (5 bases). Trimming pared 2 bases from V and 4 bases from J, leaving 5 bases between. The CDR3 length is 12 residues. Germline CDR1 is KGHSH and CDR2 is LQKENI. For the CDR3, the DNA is TGTGCCAGCTCACCAGGAGGAGAGACCCAGTACTTC. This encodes CASSPGGETQYF.

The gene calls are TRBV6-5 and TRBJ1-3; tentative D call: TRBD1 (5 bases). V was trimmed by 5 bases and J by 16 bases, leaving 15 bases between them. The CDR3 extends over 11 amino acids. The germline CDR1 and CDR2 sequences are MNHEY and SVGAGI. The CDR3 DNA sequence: TGTGCCAGCAGTGCCGGGGGGAGAAATTATTTT. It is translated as CASSAGGRNYF.

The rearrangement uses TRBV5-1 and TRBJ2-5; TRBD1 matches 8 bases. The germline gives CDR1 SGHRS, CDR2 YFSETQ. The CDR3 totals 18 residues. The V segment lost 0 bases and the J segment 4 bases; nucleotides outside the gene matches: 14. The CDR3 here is CASSLAPQGASSGETQYF. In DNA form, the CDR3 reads TGCGCCAGCAGCTTGGCCCCCCAGGGGGCGAGTTCTGGAGAGACCCAGTACTTC.

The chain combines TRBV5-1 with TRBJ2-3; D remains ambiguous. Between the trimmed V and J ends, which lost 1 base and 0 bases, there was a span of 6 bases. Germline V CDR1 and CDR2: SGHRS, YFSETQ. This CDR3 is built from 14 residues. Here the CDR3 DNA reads TGCGCCAGCAGCTTGCAGACTAGCACAGATACGCAGTATTTT. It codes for CASSLQTSTDTQYF.

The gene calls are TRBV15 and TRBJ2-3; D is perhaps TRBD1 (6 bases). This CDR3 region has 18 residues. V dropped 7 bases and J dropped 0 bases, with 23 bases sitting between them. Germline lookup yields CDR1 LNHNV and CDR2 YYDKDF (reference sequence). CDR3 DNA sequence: TGTGCCACCATTAGGGGGTTCCGGGATGTCGTTAGCACAGATACGCAGTATTTT. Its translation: CATIRGFRDVVSTDTQYF.

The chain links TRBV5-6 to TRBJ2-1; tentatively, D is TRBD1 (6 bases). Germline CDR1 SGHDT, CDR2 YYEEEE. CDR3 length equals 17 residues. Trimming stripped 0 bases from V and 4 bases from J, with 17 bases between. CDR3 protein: CASSLVLYRELYNEQFF. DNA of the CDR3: TGTGCCAGCAGCTTGGTCCTGTACAGGGAGTTATACAATGAGCAGTTCTTC. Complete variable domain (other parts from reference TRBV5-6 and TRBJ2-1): DAGVTQSPTHLIKTRGQQVTLRCSPKSGHDTVSWYQQALGQGPQFIFQYYEEEERQRGNFPDRFSGHQFPNYSSELNVNALLLGDSALYLCASSLVLYRELYNEQFFGPGTRLTVL.